A selection of T cell receptor beta chains follows, all from one sample in a study of blood T cell repertoires in COVID-19. Repertoires were generated with immunoSEQ multiplex PCR, while TCRdb's copy carries only in-frame clones and drops some. The sample includes a few hundred thousand clones, about 90% of them seen just once. Sequenced input: peripheral blood. These receptors were taken from a man younger than 35 with COVID-19, enrolled during active disease. Both conserved end residues are part of each CDR3. Fields, in order: CDR3 DNA, CDR3 protein, J gene, clone size, V gene, D gene. A D gene is named only where the DNA matches it firmly. Size tells how often a clone was seen (once, few, many) or the class of an expanded clone, and some rows leave it out.

CDR3nt: TGTGCCAGCAGTGACAGGGTCTCCTATAATTCACCCCTCCACTTT; CDR3aa: CASSDRVSYNSPLHF; j_gene: TRBJ1-6; abundance: -; v_gene: TRBV6-1; d_gene: -
CDR3nt: TGTGCCAGCAGTGAAGGGGCTGCTAGCACAGATACGCAGTATTTT; CDR3aa: CASSEGAASTDTQYF; j_gene: TRBJ2-3; abundance: -; v_gene: TRBV2; d_gene: -
CDR3nt: TGTGCCAGCAGCTTCCGGACAGGGCACGAGCAGTACTTC; CDR3aa: CASSFRTGHEQYF; j_gene: TRBJ2-7; abundance: -; v_gene: TRBV5-4; d_gene: TRBD1
CDR3nt: TGCAGCGGTCAGACAGGGTACGAGCAGTACTTC; CDR3aa: CSGQTGYEQYF; j_gene: TRBJ2-7; abundance: -; v_gene: TRBV29-1; d_gene: TRBD1
CDR3nt: TGCGCCAGCAGCTTTCCCGGGACAGGGAATGAAGCTTTCTTT; CDR3aa: CASSFPGTGNEAFF; j_gene: TRBJ1-1; abundance: -; v_gene: TRBV5-1; d_gene: TRBD1
CDR3nt: TGTGCCAGCAGCTCAAGACTAGAACAAGAGACCCAGTACTTC; CDR3aa: CASSSRLEQETQYF; j_gene: TRBJ2-5; abundance: once; v_gene: TRBV7-9; d_gene: -
CDR3nt: TGCGCCAGCAGCTTGTCCGGGAGGGCCGGGGCAGATACGCAGTATTTT; CDR3aa: CASSLSGRAGADTQYF; j_gene: TRBJ2-3; abundance: -; v_gene: TRBV5-1; d_gene: TRBD2
CDR3nt: TGTGCCACCAGCAGAGGAAGACAGGGGGCCTACAATGAGCAGTTCTTC; CDR3aa: CATSRGRQGAYNEQFF; j_gene: TRBJ2-1; abundance: once; v_gene: TRBV15; d_gene: TRBD1
CDR3nt: TGTGCCAGCAGCCAAGTAGGTGGTCAGGAGGAATTTGGAAACACCATATATTTT; CDR3aa: CASSQVGGQEEFGNTIYF; j_gene: TRBJ1-3; abundance: -; v_gene: TRBV4-2; d_gene: -
CDR3nt: TGTGCCAGCAGAGGACTCGACTACAATGAGCAGTTCTTC; CDR3aa: CASRGLDYNEQFF; j_gene: TRBJ2-1; abundance: -; v_gene: TRBV6-5; d_gene: -
CDR3nt: TGTGCCAGCAGTGGACTAGCGGGGGCAGATACGCAGTATTTT; CDR3aa: CASSGLAGADTQYF; j_gene: TRBJ2-3; abundance: -; v_gene: TRBV14; d_gene: TRBD2
CDR3nt: TGTGCCACCCTACAGACTAGCGGGAGTGACATTCAGTACTTC; CDR3aa: CATLQTSGSDIQYF; j_gene: TRBJ2-4; abundance: -; v_gene: TRBV2; d_gene: TRBD2
CDR3nt: TGTGCCAGCAGTTCCATCGGGACAGGCGACTATGGCTACACCTTC; CDR3aa: CASSSIGTGDYGYTF; j_gene: TRBJ1-2; abundance: once; v_gene: TRBV27; d_gene: TRBD1
CDR3nt: TGTGCCAGCAGTACATATAGCAATCAGCCCCAGCATTTT; CDR3aa: CASSTYSNQPQHF; j_gene: TRBJ1-5; abundance: -; v_gene: TRBV27; d_gene: -
CDR3nt: TGTGCCAGCTCACCCACCGGGACTAGGGGCTACGAGCAGTACTTC; CDR3aa: CASSPTGTRGYEQYF; j_gene: TRBJ2-7; abundance: -; v_gene: TRBV18; d_gene: TRBD2
CDR3nt: TGTGCCAGAAGCTTGGACTCGGCGGGAGACAGAACCGGGGAGCTGTTTTTT; CDR3aa: CARSLDSAGDRTGELFF; j_gene: TRBJ2-2; abundance: -; v_gene: TRBV5-3; d_gene: TRBD2
CDR3nt: TGCGCCAGCAGCTCAAACAATGAGCAGTTCTTC; CDR3aa: CASSSNNEQFF; j_gene: TRBJ2-1; abundance: -; v_gene: TRBV5-1; d_gene: -
CDR3nt: TGTGCCAGCAGTGAAGGCGTGACTAGCGCCTACGAGCAGTACTTC; CDR3aa: CASSEGVTSAYEQYF; j_gene: TRBJ2-7; abundance: -; v_gene: TRBV6-1; d_gene: TRBD2
CDR3nt: TGTGCCAGCAGCTTAGCCGGGACAGGGAACAATGAGCAGTTCTTC; CDR3aa: CASSLAGTGNNEQFF; j_gene: TRBJ2-1; abundance: -; v_gene: TRBV7-8; d_gene: TRBD1
CDR3nt: TGTGCCAGCAAGACAGGGTACTACGAGCAGTACTTC; CDR3aa: CASKTGYYEQYF; j_gene: TRBJ2-7; abundance: -; v_gene: TRBV2; d_gene: TRBD1
CDR3nt: TGTGCCAGCAGTCTTACAGGGAACACTGAAGCTTTCTTT; CDR3aa: CASSLTGNTEAFF; j_gene: TRBJ1-1; abundance: -; v_gene: TRBV6-6; d_gene: -
CDR3nt: TGTGCCAGTAGTTCCCCCCGGGACAGCTCCTACGAGCAGTACTTC; CDR3aa: CASSSPRDSSYEQYF; j_gene: TRBJ2-7; abundance: -; v_gene: TRBV19; d_gene: TRBD1
CDR3nt: TGTGCCAGCAGTTACTCTGCAGGGGGTAGGCAGCCCCAGCATTTT; CDR3aa: CASSYSAGGRQPQHF; j_gene: TRBJ1-5; abundance: few; v_gene: TRBV6-5; d_gene: TRBD1
CDR3nt: TGTGCCAGCAGCCGGACTAGCGGGAGAGGCGAGCAGTTCTTC; CDR3aa: CASSRTSGRGEQFF; j_gene: TRBJ2-1; abundance: -; v_gene: TRBV5-6; d_gene: TRBD2
CDR3nt: TGCGCCAGCAGCTTGGTGGCTAGCGGGAGGACCGGGGAGCTGTTTTTT; CDR3aa: CASSLVASGRTGELFF; j_gene: TRBJ2-2; abundance: -; v_gene: TRBV5-1; d_gene: TRBD2
CDR3nt: TGTGCCAGCTCACCGACCTTCCGGCTAGCGGGGGCAACATCCTACAATGAGCAGTTCTTC; CDR3aa: CASSPTFRLAGATSYNEQFF; j_gene: TRBJ2-1; abundance: -; v_gene: TRBV18; d_gene: TRBD2
CDR3nt: TGTGCCAGCAGCTACTCCGGGACAGAGGGAGAGACCCAGTACTTC; CDR3aa: CASSYSGTEGETQYF; j_gene: TRBJ2-5; abundance: -; v_gene: TRBV11-2; d_gene: TRBD1
CDR3nt: TGTGCCAGCAGGGAAGGGACTAGCGGGAGAACGGATACGCAGTATTTT; CDR3aa: CASREGTSGRTDTQYF; j_gene: TRBJ2-3; abundance: once; v_gene: TRBV7-2; d_gene: TRBD2
CDR3nt: TGTGCCAGCAGTTTATGGGCTAGCGGGATCCAAGAGACCCAGTACTTC; CDR3aa: CASSLWASGIQETQYF; j_gene: TRBJ2-5; abundance: -; v_gene: TRBV28; d_gene: TRBD2
CDR3nt: TGTGCCAGTAGTATAGGTGGGACAGTTAACACTGAAGCTTTCTTT; CDR3aa: CASSIGGTVNTEAFF; j_gene: TRBJ1-1; abundance: -; v_gene: TRBV19; d_gene: TRBD1
CDR3nt: TGTGCCAGCAGCCCCCTTTTCTACAATGAGCAGTTCTTC; CDR3aa: CASSPLFYNEQFF; j_gene: TRBJ2-1; abundance: -; v_gene: TRBV11-3; d_gene: -
CDR3nt: TGTGCCAGCAGTGACGGGACAGGGGGCACCGGGGAGCTGTTTTTT; CDR3aa: CASSDGTGGTGELFF; j_gene: TRBJ2-2; abundance: -; v_gene: TRBV2; d_gene: TRBD1
CDR3nt: TGTGCCAGCTCACTCCGGGACAGGGTCGATGGCTACACCTTC; CDR3aa: CASSLRDRVDGYTF; j_gene: TRBJ1-2; abundance: once; v_gene: TRBV18; d_gene: TRBD1
CDR3nt: TGTGCCAGCAGCTATGAGAGCTCCTATAATTCACCCCTCCACTTT; CDR3aa: CASSYESSYNSPLHF; j_gene: TRBJ1-6; abundance: -; v_gene: TRBV7-2; d_gene: -
CDR3nt: TGTGCCAGCAGCTTGGGCAGGGGTGGGCAGCCCCAGCATTTT; CDR3aa: CASSLGRGGQPQHF; j_gene: TRBJ1-5; abundance: once; v_gene: TRBV5-5; d_gene: -
CDR3nt: TGTGCCACCTCCGGTGGCTACCAGGCACCCTACGAGCAGTACTTC; CDR3aa: CATSGGYQAPYEQYF; j_gene: TRBJ2-7; abundance: -; v_gene: TRBV6-5; d_gene: -
CDR3nt: TGTGCCAGCTCTACCATGGGGGCCGTGGAGACCCAGTACTTC; CDR3aa: CASSTMGAVETQYF; j_gene: TRBJ2-5; abundance: -; v_gene: TRBV3-1/TRBV3-2; d_gene: -
CDR3nt: TGTGCCAGCAGTGAAGGCCCGGGGCGGACTAGCGGGAGGCGAGGCGGGGAGCTGTTTTTT; CDR3aa: CASSEGPGRTSGRRGGELFF; j_gene: TRBJ2-2; abundance: -; v_gene: TRBV2; d_gene: TRBD2
CDR3nt: TGCGCCAGCAGCTTGAATCTTCGACAGGGGGGTAATTCACCCCTCCACTTT; CDR3aa: CASSLNLRQGGNSPLHF; j_gene: TRBJ1-6; abundance: -; v_gene: TRBV5-1; d_gene: TRBD1
CDR3nt: TGTGCCAGCAGCCAACGAATGACTAGCGGGGGAAGGAATAGCAATGAGCAGTTCTTC; CDR3aa: CASSQRMTSGGRNSNEQFF; j_gene: TRBJ2-1; abundance: few; v_gene: TRBV14; d_gene: TRBD2
CDR3nt: TGTGCCAGCAGCTTAGTTGGGCTAGGGACAGGGAACACAGATACGCAGTATTTT; CDR3aa: CASSLVGLGTGNTDTQYF; j_gene: TRBJ2-3; abundance: -; v_gene: TRBV11-2; d_gene: TRBD1
CDR3nt: TGTGCCAGCAGCCAAAGGACTAGCGGGGAAGAGACCCAGTACTTC; CDR3aa: CASSQRTSGEETQYF; j_gene: TRBJ2-5; abundance: -; v_gene: TRBV11-2; d_gene: TRBD2
CDR3nt: TGTGCCAGCAGTTTACCCGGGACAGACACTGAAGCTTTCTTT; CDR3aa: CASSLPGTDTEAFF; j_gene: TRBJ1-1; abundance: -; v_gene: TRBV2; d_gene: TRBD1
CDR3nt: TGTGCCAGTAGTCCCGGGACTCGGGCATCCTACGAGCAGTACTTC; CDR3aa: CASSPGTRASYEQYF; j_gene: TRBJ2-7; abundance: -; v_gene: TRBV19; d_gene: -
CDR3nt: TGTGCCAGCAGCGTAGGACAGGGGATAGAAAAACTGTTTTTT; CDR3aa: CASSVGQGIEKLFF; j_gene: TRBJ1-4; abundance: -; v_gene: TRBV11-2; d_gene: TRBD1
CDR3nt: TGTGCCAGCAGCGTAGAGGGACTAGCGGGAGTCTACGAGCAGTACTTC; CDR3aa: CASSVEGLAGVYEQYF; j_gene: TRBJ2-7; abundance: -; v_gene: TRBV9; d_gene: TRBD2
CDR3nt: TGTGCCAGCAGTACGGACAGGGGAGGGTACAATCAGCCCCAGCATTTT; CDR3aa: CASSTDRGGYNQPQHF; j_gene: TRBJ1-5; abundance: -; v_gene: TRBV2; d_gene: TRBD1
CDR3nt: TGTGCCAGCACCCTACAGGGGTACAATGAGCAGTTCTTC; CDR3aa: CASTLQGYNEQFF; j_gene: TRBJ2-1; abundance: -; v_gene: TRBV14; d_gene: TRBD1
CDR3nt: TGTGCCAGCAGCAAACAGAACTCTGGAAACACCATATATTTT; CDR3aa: CASSKQNSGNTIYF; j_gene: TRBJ1-3; abundance: -; v_gene: TRBV21-1; d_gene: -
CDR3nt: TGTGCCAGCAGCTTTCGACCAGGGGGCAATCAGCCCCAGCATTTT; CDR3aa: CASSFRPGGNQPQHF; j_gene: TRBJ1-5; abundance: -; v_gene: TRBV5-8; d_gene: -
CDR3nt: TGCAGCGTTGACAGGGGTTTGAACACTGAAGCTTTCTTT; CDR3aa: CSVDRGLNTEAFF; j_gene: TRBJ1-1; abundance: -; v_gene: TRBV29-1; d_gene: -
CDR3nt: TGCAGCGTTGAAGAGCCCATCGGGCGGGGGGGAACCTACGAGCAGTACTTC; CDR3aa: CSVEEPIGRGGTYEQYF; j_gene: TRBJ2-7; abundance: -; v_gene: TRBV29-1; d_gene: TRBD2
CDR3nt: TGTGCCAGCAGCCTCGGGACAGCGGAAAAAGAGACCCAGTACTTC; CDR3aa: CASSLGTAEKETQYF; j_gene: TRBJ2-5; abundance: -; v_gene: TRBV11-3; d_gene: TRBD1
CDR3nt: TGTGCCAGCAGCCGGCGCGGACAGGGGGTTAATTCACCCCTCCACTTT; CDR3aa: CASSRRGQGVNSPLHF; j_gene: TRBJ1-6; abundance: -; v_gene: TRBV3-1/TRBV3-2; d_gene: TRBD1
CDR3nt: TGTGCCAGCAGTTTCCGACTAGCGGTCGCGAACACCGGGGAGCTGTTTTTT; CDR3aa: CASSFRLAVANTGELFF; j_gene: TRBJ2-2; abundance: once; v_gene: TRBV27; d_gene: TRBD2
CDR3nt: TGTGCCAGTAGTAGGGGCGGGGCCGGGGAGCTGTTTTTT; CDR3aa: CASSRGGAGELFF; j_gene: TRBJ2-2; abundance: -; v_gene: TRBV19; d_gene: -